The 25 T cell receptor beta chains listed next were all sequenced from one sample in a study of CD8 T cells in Susac syndrome. The RNA input was 0.5 to 1 ug, and it was reverse transcribed with random hexamers. MiXCR was run by TCRdb on the immunoSEQ multiplex PCR reads, yielding one entry per CDR3 protein. The table lists about 100,000 distinct CDR3 sequences, approximately 95% of them singletons, with approximately 0.3% in the top ten. The sequenced sample consisted of CD8+ T cells from PBMCs. The source of these receptors is a human donor with Susac syndrome.

The gene calls are TRBV29-1 and TRBJ2-3; D remains unclear. The CDR3 consists of 12 residues. V dropped 8 bases and J dropped 1 base, with 10 bases sitting between them. Germline V gene lookup returns CDR1 SQVTM and CDR2 ANQGSEA. CDR3 in amino acids: CSIDSGTDTQYF. Here the CDR3 DNA reads TGCAGCATCGACTCAGGCACAGATACGCAGTATTTT.

The chain employs TRBV15 and TRBJ2-2, with 7 bases that match TRBD1. The CDR3 is 14 residues long. The V gene's germline CDR1 is LNHNV and CDR2 YYDKDF (reference sequence). The V segment lost 2 bases and the J segment 3 bases; nucleotides outside the gene matches: 0. CDR3 residues: CATSRQGDTGELFF. The CDR3 DNA sequence: TGTGCCACCAGCAGACAGGGGGACACCGGGGAGCTGTTTTTT.

V is TRBV29-1 and J is TRBJ2-5; TRBD1 is a possible D gene (6 bases). This CDR3 comprises 16 residues. The germline V and J ends were trimmed by 2 bases and 1 base, with 17 bases remaining between them. Germline lookup yields CDR1 SQVTM and CDR2 ANQGSEA. DNA for the CDR3: TGCAGCGTTGAACGACCGGCAGGGGTCAGCCAAGAGACCCAGTACTTC. Its translation is CSVERPAGVSQETQYF.

The chain joins TRBV29-1 to TRBJ2-5; 8 positions match TRBD2. The CDR3 extends over 14 amino acids. Per germline, CDR1 SQVTM and CDR2 ANQGSEA. Trimming cost V 3 bases and J 2 bases; bases outside gene matches: 5. CDR3 nucleotide sequence: TGCAGCGTTGAGGCGGGGGGCGGACAAGAGACCCAGTACTTC. Encoded protein: CSVEAGGGQETQYF.

The CDR3 spells CASRGTGPRDQPQHF. CDR3 DNA: TGTGCCAGCAGAGGAACCGGGCCTAGGGATCAGCCCCAGCATTTT. The V call is TRBV28, the J call TRBJ1-5; no firm D call. The V gene lost 6 bases and the J gene lost 5 bases, with 17 bases spanning the gap. The CDR3 has 15 residues. Looked up from germline, CDR1 is MDHEN and CDR2 is SYDVKM.

This chain uses TRBV20-1 with TRBJ2-4, with D possibly matching TRBD1 (5 bases). V gave up 5 bases and J gave up 7 bases, with 15 bases separating them. The CDR3 contains 13 residues. Germline loops: CDR1 DFQATT, CDR2 SNEGSKA (reference sequence). The chain's CDR3 is CSALGRPGNIQYF. The DNA of the CDR3 is TGCAGTGCTTTGGGCCGCCCAGGGAACATTCAGTACTTC.

The chain recombines TRBV20-1 with TRBJ2-5, with a weak D call TRBD1 (7 bases). Germline V gene sequence: CDR1 DFQATT, CDR2 SNEGSKA (reference sequence). Trimming left V 3 bases short and J 4 bases short, with 15 bases between. This CDR3 has 14 amino acids. The CDR3 here is CSARSGGGGETQYF. The CDR3 DNA reads as TGCAGTGCTAGGTCAGGGGGAGGAGGAGAGACCCAGTACTTC.

The chain joins TRBV9 to TRBJ2-5, with D perhaps matching TRBD2 (6 bases). Trimming took off 4 bases at V and 6 bases at J, with 13 bases between the two ends. The germline V gene has CDR1 SGDLS and CDR2 YYNGEE. The CDR3 runs 13 residues. DNA of the CDR3: TGTGCCAGCAGCACAAACGGGGGACAGACCCAGTACTTC. Encoded protein: CASSTNGGQTQYF.

CDR3 in DNA: TGTGCCAGCAGCCAACAGGCGGGGCGCAATGAGCAGTTCTTC. Its protein is CASSQQAGRNEQFF. V and J are TRBV14 and TRBJ2-1, with D tentatively TRBD2 (6 bases). The V gene lost 2 bases and the J gene lost 6 bases, with 11 bases spanning the gap. Per the germline V gene, CDR1 is SGHDN and CDR2 is FVKESK. The CDR3 sequence is 14 residues long.

The chain couples TRBV18 to TRBJ2-3, with D uncertain. Germline CDR1 reads KGHSH; CDR2 reads LQKENI. The CDR3 runs to 12 residues. The V gene lost 6 bases and the J gene lost 4 bases, with 8 bases spanning the gap. CDR3 coding DNA: TGTGCCAGCTCCCCAAGGGCAGATACGCAGTATTTT. Translated, it gives CASSPRADTQYF.

This sequence joins TRBV4-1 and TRBJ2-1, with D perhaps matching TRBD1 (6 bases). Looked up from germline, CDR1 is MGHRA and CDR2 is YSYEKL. The V end was cut by 4 bases, the J end by 2 bases, with 15 bases between. The CDR3 is 16 amino acids. CDR3 DNA sequence: TGCGCCAGCAGCCCTATAGCCGAGGGGGCCTACAATGAGCAGTTCTTC. This translates into CASSPIAEGAYNEQFF.

This chain uses TRBV12-3 or TRBV12-4 with TRBJ2-1; 9 bases are shared with TRBD2. This CDR3 has 16 residues. With 6 bases clipped from V and 4 bases from J, the junction kept 10 bases outside the gene matches. This chain's CDR3 is CASSPAGGRGYNEQFF. CDR3 nucleotides: TGTGCCAGCAGCCCGGCGGGCGGGAGGGGTTACAATGAGCAGTTCTTC.

The chain is built from TRBV4-1 and TRBJ2-6; maybe TRBD1 (7 bases). Germline CDR1 is MGHRA and CDR2 is YSYEKL. The V end was cut by 0 bases, the J end by 0 bases, with 12 bases between. The length of the CDR3 is 18 residues. CDR3 sequence (DNA): TGCGCCAGCAGCCAAGACAGGGGGGAGTTCTCTGGGGCCAACGTCCTGACTTTC. Its protein is CASSQDRGEFSGANVLTF.

This chain uses TRBV5-1 with TRBJ2-1; D call uncertain. Germline V gene lookup returns CDR1 SGHRS and CDR2 YFSETQ. The germline V and J ends were trimmed by 5 bases and 4 bases, with 10 bases remaining between them. The length of the CDR3 is 13 residues. The CDR3 is CASRVSEYNEQFF. In nucleotides, the CDR3 is TGCGCCAGCAGGGTCTCAGAATACAATGAGCAGTTCTTC.

The chain has TRBV9 and TRBJ2-7; 8 positions agree with TRBD1. The V segment lost 4 bases and the J segment 6 bases; nucleotides outside the gene matches: 6. The V gene's germline CDR1 is SGDLS and CDR2 YYNGEE. CDR3 length: 13 amino acids. The CDR3 coding sequence is TGTGCCAGCAGCCCATCGACAGGGGCCGAGCAGTACTTC. Its protein is CASSPSTGAEQYF.

This chain joins TRBV28 and TRBJ2-6; D ambiguous. Germline CDR1 is MDHEN and CDR2 is SYDVKM. This CDR3 is built from 13 residues. V lost 10 bases to trimming and J lost 0 bases, with 7 bases between them. The chain's CDR3 is CAILNSGANVLTF. The CDR3 nucleotides are TGTGCCATCCTAAACTCTGGGGCCAACGTCCTGACTTTC.

The chain uses TRBV29-1 and TRBJ2-7; tentatively, D is TRBD1 (6 bases). The CDR3 has 13 residues. Trimming shortened V by 8 bases and J by 3 bases, and 17 bases separated the two germline ends. Germline V lookup: CDR1 SQVTM, CDR2 ANQGSEA. The CDR3: CSIQQGLGYEQYF. CDR3 in DNA: TGCAGCATACAGCAGGGGTTGGGCTACGAGCAGTACTTC.

V gene TRBV29-1 combines with J gene TRBJ2-2; TRBD2 matches 8 bases. Germline CDR1 SQVTM, CDR2 ANQGSEA. CDR3 length: 14 amino acids. With V trimmed by 3 bases and J by 7 bases, 7 bases remained unmatched. The DNA for the CDR3 is TGCAGCGTTGAGAGCCGGGGGGGCTACGGGGAGCTGTTTTTT. Protein product: CSVESRGGYGELFF.

V usage is TRBV6-5 and J usage is TRBJ2-1; possibly TRBD2 for D (6 bases). CDR3 size: 12 residues. Germline V CDR1 and CDR2: MNHEY, SVGAGI. In DNA form, the CDR3 reads TGTGCAACACGGCGATCGGGGGATGAGCAGTTCTTC. Translation: CATRRSGDEQFF.

V gene TRBV27 combines with J gene TRBJ2-5; TRBD2 matches at 7 bases. V lost 0 bases and J lost 4; bases outside the gene matches: 5. CDR1 is MNHEY, CDR2 SMNVEV, per germline (reference sequence). The CDR3 has 15 residues. In nucleotides, the CDR3 is TGTGCCAGCAGTTTATCGTCCGGGGGGAGAGAGACCCAGTACTTC. It encodes CASSLSSGGRETQYF.

V is TRBV7-9 and J is TRBJ2-5, with D perhaps TRBD1 or TRBD2 (5 bases each). CDR1 and CDR2 (germline): SEHNR, FQNEAQ (reference sequence). V lost 4 bases and J 5 bases, leaving 20 bases between the germline ends. The CDR3 sequence is 16 residues long. Written as DNA, the CDR3 is TGTGCCAGCAGCTCCTCCGGGACCCCCCTCGGGGAGACCCAGTACTTC. Translating it yields CASSSSGTPLGETQYF.

This sequence joins TRBV29-1 and TRBJ1-5; a possible D gene is TRBD1 (5 bases). V gave up 4 bases and J gave up 2 bases, with 33 bases separating them. Germline V gene lookup returns CDR1 SQVTM and CDR2 ANQGSEA. CDR3 length equals 21 residues. The CDR3 is CSVVPNADGGTRGRGNQPQHF. The CDR3 nucleotides are TGCAGCGTTGTTCCCAACGCCGACGGGGGTACGCGCGGAAGGGGCAATCAGCCCCAGCATTTT. Full variable domain (outside the CDR3, taken from reference TRBV29-1 and TRBJ1-5): SAVISQKPSRDICQRGTSLTIQCQVDSQVTMMFWYRQQPGQSLTLIATANQGSEATYESGFVIDKFPISRPNLTFSTLTVSNMSPEDSSIYLCSVVPNADGGTRGRGNQPQHFGDGTRLSIL.

The chain links TRBV7-6 to TRBJ1-2; no clear D. This CDR3 is built from 13 residues. The germline V gene has CDR1 SGHVS and CDR2 FNYEAQ. Trimming took 1 base from V and 0 from J, leaving 3 bases between them. CDR3 DNA sequence: TGTGCCAGCAGCTTAGGTCCTAACTATGGCTACACCTTC. Translation gives CASSLGPNYGYTF.

The chain couples TRBV28 to TRBJ2-5; TRBD1 matches at 9 bases. V gave up 6 bases and J gave up 7 bases; unmatched junction bases: 9. The CDR3 spans 14 residues. Germline assignment: CDR1 MDHEN and CDR2 SYDVKM. The CDR3 is CASSPGQGLATQYF. CDR3 bases: TGTGCCAGCAGCCCGGGACAGGGATTAGCGACCCAGTACTTC.

The chain couples TRBV25-1 to TRBJ2-7; unclear D gene. The CDR3 has 13 residues. The V gene's germline CDR1 is MGHDK and CDR2 SYGVNS. The V and J ends lost 2 bases and 5 bases respectively, with 10 bases between them. CDR3 sequence: CASSESDTHEQYF. DNA of the CDR3: TGTGCCAGCAGTGAAAGCGACACCCACGAGCAGTACTTC.